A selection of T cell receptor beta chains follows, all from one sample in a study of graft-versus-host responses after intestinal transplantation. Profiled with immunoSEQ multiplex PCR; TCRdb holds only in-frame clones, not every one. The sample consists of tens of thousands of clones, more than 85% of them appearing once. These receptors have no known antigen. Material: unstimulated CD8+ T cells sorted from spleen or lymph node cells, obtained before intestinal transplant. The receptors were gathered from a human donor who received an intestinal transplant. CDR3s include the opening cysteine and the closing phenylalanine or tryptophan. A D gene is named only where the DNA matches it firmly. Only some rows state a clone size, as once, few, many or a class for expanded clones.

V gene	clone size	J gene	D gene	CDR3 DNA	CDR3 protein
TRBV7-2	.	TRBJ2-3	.	TGTGCCAGCAGCTTAGGTTCAGGGGATACGCAGTATTTT	CASSLGSGDTQYF
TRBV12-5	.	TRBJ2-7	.	TGTGCTAGTGGTTTTAACAGGTACTACGAGCAGTACTTC	CASGFNRYYEQYF
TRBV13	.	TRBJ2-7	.	TGTGCCAGCAGCCCGCAGGGTAAGCACGAGCAGTACTTC	CASSPQGKHEQYF
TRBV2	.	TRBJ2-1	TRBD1	TGTGCCAGCAGTGGGATCGGGACAGGGGTGAATGAGCAGTTCTTC	CASSGIGTGVNEQFF
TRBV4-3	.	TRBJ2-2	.	TGCGCCAGCAGCCCGGGGAGTTTATATACCGGGGAGCTGTTTTTT	CASSPGSLYTGELFF
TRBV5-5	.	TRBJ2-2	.	TGTGCCAGCAGCTTGGAACTAGCGAACACCGGGGAGCTGTTTTTT	CASSLELANTGELFF
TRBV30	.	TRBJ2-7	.	TGTGCCTGGAGTGTCTGGAGAGGGGAGCAGTACTTC	CAWSVWRGEQYF
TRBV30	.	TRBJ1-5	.	TGTGCCTGGAGTCTCCCGTGGACAGATCGCAATCAGCCCCAGCATTTT	CAWSLPWTDRNQPQHF
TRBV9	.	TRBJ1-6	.	TGTGCCAGCAGCGTAGAGCAGGGATACTCTTCACCCCTCCACTTT	CASSVEQGYSSPLHF
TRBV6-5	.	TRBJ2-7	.	TGTGCCAGCAGTGCCAAGTGGGGCCCCTACGACCAGTACTTC	CASSAKWGPYDQYF
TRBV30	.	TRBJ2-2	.	TGTGCCTGGGCCCTGGGAGGGGGCACCGGGGAGCTGTTTTTT	CAWALGGGTGELFF
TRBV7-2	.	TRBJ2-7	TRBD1	TGTGCCAGCAGCTTAGAGACAGGGGGTTCCTACGAGCAGTACTTC	CASSLETGGSYEQYF
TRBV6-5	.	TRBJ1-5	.	TGTGCCAGCAGTTCCGGGGAAATCAATCAGCCCCAGCATTTT	CASSSGEINQPQHF
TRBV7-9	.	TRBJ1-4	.	TGTGCCAGCAGCCAAACAGGCCTACATTATGAAAAACTGTTTTTT	CASSQTGLHYEKLFF
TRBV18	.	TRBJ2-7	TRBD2	TGTGCCAGCTCATACACTAGCGGGGGGGATACCTACGAGCAGTACTTC	CASSYTSGGDTYEQYF
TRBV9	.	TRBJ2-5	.	TGTGCCAGCAGCGGAGGGGGGAGACAGGGACAAGAGACCCAGTACTTC	CASSGGGRQGQETQYF
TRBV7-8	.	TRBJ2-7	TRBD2	TGTGCCAGCAGCCCCCGGGGGGAGGTGGGCGGGGCTACCTACGAGCAGTACTTC	CASSPRGEVGGATYEQYF
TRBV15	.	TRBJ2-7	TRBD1	TGTGCCACCAGCAAAACCCGACAGGGCCCCTACGAGCAGTACTTC	CATSKTRQGPYEQYF
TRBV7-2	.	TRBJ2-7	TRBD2	TGTGCCAGCAGCATACTAGCGGGGGAATACGAGCAGTACTTC	CASSILAGEYEQYF
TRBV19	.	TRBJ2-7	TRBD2	TGTGCCAGTAGTATTTCACTAGCGGGGTCCTACGAGCAGTACTTC	CASSISLAGSYEQYF
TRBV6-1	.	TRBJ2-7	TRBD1	TGTGCCAGCAGGACCGAAGAGGGGGCAGCCTACGAGCAGTACTTC	CASRTEEGAAYEQYF
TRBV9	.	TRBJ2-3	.	TGTGCCAGCAGCGTACAGGGTTTTAGCACAGATACGCAGTATTTT	CASSVQGFSTDTQYF
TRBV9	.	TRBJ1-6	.	TGTGCCAGCAGCGTAGTTGCACTAGCAAATAATTCACCCCTCCACTTT	CASSVVALANNSPLHF
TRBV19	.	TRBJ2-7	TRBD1	TGTGCCAGTAGTGCCGGGACAGGGGCCGAGCAGTACTTC	CASSAGTGAEQYF
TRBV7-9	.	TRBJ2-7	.	TGTGCCAGCAGCGACTCCGGGACTCCCGCCTACGAGCAGTACTTC	CASSDSGTPAYEQYF
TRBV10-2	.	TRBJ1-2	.	TGCGCCAGCAGTGACAGGGTCTGCCTGTATGGCTACACCTTC	CASSDRVCLYGYTF
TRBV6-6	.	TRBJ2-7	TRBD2	TGTGCCAGCAGTCAAGCGGGGGATAGAGACGAGCAGTACTTC	CASSQAGDRDEQYF
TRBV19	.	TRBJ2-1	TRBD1	TGTGCCAGTAGGGGACAGGGCGATGAGCAGTTCTTC	CASRGQGDEQFF
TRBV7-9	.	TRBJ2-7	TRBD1	TGTGCCAGCAGCACGGGACAGGGGTACGAGCAGTACTTC	CASSTGQGYEQYF
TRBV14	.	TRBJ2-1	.	TGTGCCAGCAGCCAAACACCCGGCGGGCACAATGAGCAGTTCTTC	CASSQTPGGHNEQFF
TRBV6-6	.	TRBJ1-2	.	TGTGCCAGCAGTTACTTCACCAGGGGCTATGGCTACACCTTC	CASSYFTRGYGYTF
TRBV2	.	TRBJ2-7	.	TGTGCCAGCACTGGGGCCACCTACGAGCAGTACTTC	CASTGATYEQYF
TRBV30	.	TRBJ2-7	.	TGTGCCTGGAGTGTACCCCTACTACTGGGCGAGCAGTACTTC	CAWSVPLLLGEQYF
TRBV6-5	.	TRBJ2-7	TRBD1	TGTGCCAGCAGCACAGGGGAGTACTACGAGCAGTACTTC	CASSTGEYYEQYF
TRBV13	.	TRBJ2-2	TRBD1	TGTGCCAGCAGCTCTTCCTCCCCCCTGGGACAGGGGGATTACACCGGGGAGCTGTTTTTT	CASSSSSPLGQGDYTGELFF
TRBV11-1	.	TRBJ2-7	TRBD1	TGTGCCAGCAGCGTAACCGGGACAGGGACCGAGCAGTACTTC	CASSVTGTGTEQYF
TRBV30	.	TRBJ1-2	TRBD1	TGTGCCTGGAGTCCGGGACAGGGGCCCTATGGCTACACCTTC	CAWSPGQGPYGYTF
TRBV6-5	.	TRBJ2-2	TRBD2	TGTGCCAGCAGACCACTAGCGCTCACCGGGGAGCTGTTTTTT	CASRPLALTGELFF
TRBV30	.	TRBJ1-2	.	TGTGCCTGGAGTGATGGGGCCAACTATGGCTACACCTTC	CAWSDGANYGYTF
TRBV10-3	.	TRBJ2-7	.	TGTGCCATCAGCGATCGCGTACTATACGAGCAGTACTTC	CAISDRVLYEQYF
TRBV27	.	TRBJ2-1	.	TGTGCCAGCAGGACTACGGGGAATGAGCAGTTCTTC	CASRTTGNEQFF
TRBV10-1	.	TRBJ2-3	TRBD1	TGCGCCAGCAGCCGACAGGGGACAGATACGCAGTATTTT	CASSRQGTDTQYF
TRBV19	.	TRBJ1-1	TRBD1	TGTGCCAGCGGGACAGGAGATTTGAACACTGAAGCTTTCTTT	CASGTGDLNTEAFF
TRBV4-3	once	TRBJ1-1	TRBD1	TGCGCCAGCAGCGAAAATGACAGGGGGTTCCGTACTCTGAACACTGAAGCTTTCTTT	CASSENDRGFRTLNTEAFF
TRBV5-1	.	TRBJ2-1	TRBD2	TGCGCCAGCAGCTTGGCGCTAGCGGGGGGGCCGTACAATGAGCAGTTCTTC	CASSLALAGGPYNEQFF
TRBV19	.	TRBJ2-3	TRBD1	TGTGCCAGTAGTATCGCACAGGGGGGCGCTCGAATGGTGCAGTATTTT	CASSIAQGGARMVQYF
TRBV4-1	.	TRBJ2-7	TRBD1	TGCGCCAGCAGCCCTCGGACAGGGGCGAAGCACGAGCAGTACTTC	CASSPRTGAKHEQYF
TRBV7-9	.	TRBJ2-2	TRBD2	TGTGCCAGCAGCCCCAGGACTAGCGGGGAATTAAGGACCGGGGAGCTGTTTTTT	CASSPRTSGELRTGELFF
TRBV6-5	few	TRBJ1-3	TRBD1	TGTGCCAGCAGTCCTACAGGGGGCGGTGGAAACACCATATATTTT	CASSPTGGGGNTIYF
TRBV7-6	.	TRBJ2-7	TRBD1	TGTGCCAGCAGCCCAGGGGGCCAGGGTTTCGAGCAGTACTTC	CASSPGGQGFEQYF
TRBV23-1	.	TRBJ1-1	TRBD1	TGCGCCAGCAGTCAACCCTTAACAGGGGGCAGGAACACTGAAGCTTTCTTT	CASSQPLTGGRNTEAFF